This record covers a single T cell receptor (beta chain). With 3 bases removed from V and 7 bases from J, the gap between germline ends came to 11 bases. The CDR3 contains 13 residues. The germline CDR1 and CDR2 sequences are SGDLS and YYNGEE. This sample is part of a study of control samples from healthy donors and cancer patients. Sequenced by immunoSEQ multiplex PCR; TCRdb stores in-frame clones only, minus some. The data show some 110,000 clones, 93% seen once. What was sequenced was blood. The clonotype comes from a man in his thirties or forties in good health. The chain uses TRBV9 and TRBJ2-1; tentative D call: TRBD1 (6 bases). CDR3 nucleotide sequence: TGTGCCAGCAGCGCCGCAGGGGTGAATGAGCAGTTCTTC. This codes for CASSAAGVNEQFF.